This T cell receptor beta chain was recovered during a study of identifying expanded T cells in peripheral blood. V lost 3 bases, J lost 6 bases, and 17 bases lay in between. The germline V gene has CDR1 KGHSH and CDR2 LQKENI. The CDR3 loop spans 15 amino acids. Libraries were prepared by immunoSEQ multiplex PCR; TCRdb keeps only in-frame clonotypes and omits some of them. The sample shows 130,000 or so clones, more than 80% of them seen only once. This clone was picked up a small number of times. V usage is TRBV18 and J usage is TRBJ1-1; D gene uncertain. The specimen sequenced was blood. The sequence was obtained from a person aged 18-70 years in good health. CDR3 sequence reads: CASSPSRNLLAEAFF. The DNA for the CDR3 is TGTGCCAGCTCACCGAGCCGGAACCTCCTGGCTGAAGCTTTCTTT.